Below, 9 T cell receptor beta chains from the same sample are listed, as sequenced in a study of T cell responses to AZD1222 COVID-19 vaccine. The method was immunoSEQ multiplex PCR; TCRdb's version includes in-frame clones alone and lacks a portion of them. The table shows 85,000 to 100,000 clones, with approximately 89% occurring only once. The sample in question was peripheral blood, obtained 28 days after the second AZD1222 dose. The receptor source for this set is an adult who received the AZD1222 COVID-19 vaccine.

The chain joins TRBV7-3 to TRBJ2-2; 7 bases are a match to TRBD2. There are 15 residues in the CDR3. Germline trimming cut 5 bases from V and 5 bases from J; bases unmatched to any gene: 8. In germline, CDR1 is SGHTA, CDR2 FQGTGA. The CDR3 DNA follows: TGTGCCAGCAGCCCAGGACTAGGAAGTACCGGGGAGCTGTTTTTT. It encodes CASSPGLGSTGELFF.

This clone occurred once. This chain links TRBV14 with TRBJ2-3; no clear D. The CDR3 is 15 residues long. The germline gives CDR1 SGHDN, CDR2 FVKESK. Trimming took 4 bases from V and 4 from J, leaving 15 bases between them. DNA for the CDR3: TGTGCCAGCAGCCCAGGAAGACTCTCGGCAGATACGCAGTATTTT. It translates to CASSPGRLSADTQYF.

This clone showed up just a few times. The rearrangement joins TRBV28 to TRBJ1-5, with unresolved D. This CDR3 comprises 12 residues. V shed 8 bases and J shed 3 bases, with 8 bases lying between them. Per the germline V gene, CDR1 is MDHEN and CDR2 is SYDVKM. The CDR3 DNA reads TGTGCCAGCGAGACGGCCAATCAGCCCCAGCATTTT. This sequence encodes CASETANQPQHF. The full variable domain, rest sourced from reference TRBV28 and TRBJ1-5, is DVKVTQSSRYLVKRTGEKVFLECVQDMDHENMFWYRQDPGLGLRLIYFSYDVKMKEKGDIPEGYSVSREKKERFSLILESASTNQTSMYLCASETANQPQHFGDGTRLSIL.

The chain combines TRBV19 with TRBJ2-2; a possible D gene is TRBD1 (6 bases). V gave up 1 base and J gave up 1 base, with 10 bases separating them. This CDR3 has 16 residues. CDR1 is LNHDA and CDR2 is SQIVND in the germline V gene (reference sequence). CDR3 residues: CASSIGTALNTGELFF. The CDR3 DNA sequence: TGTGCCAGTAGTATAGGGACAGCACTGAACACCGGGGAGCTGTTTTTT.

Only one count was recorded for this clone. This CDR3 is also generated by other DNA sequences in the sample. The chain recombines TRBV28 with TRBJ1-4, with TRBD1 identical over 7 bases. This CDR3 has 14 residues. The germline CDR1 and CDR2 sequences are MDHEN and SYDVKM. V was pared by 5 bases and J by 3 bases, with 3 bases of the junction left unmatched. DNA of the CDR3: TGTGCCAGCAGTCGGGACAGCTCTAATGAAAAACTGTTTTTT. As protein: CASSRDSSNEKLFF.

The chain has TRBV5-1 and TRBJ2-3; D possibly corresponds to TRBD1 (5 bases). The V end was cut by 0 bases, the J end by 1 base, with 12 bases between. This CDR3 has 16 residues. The germline gives CDR1 SGHRS, CDR2 YFSETQ. The CDR3 coding sequence is TGCGCCAGCAGCTTGGCCGGGCAGGGCCGCACAGATACGCAGTATTTT. It encodes CASSLAGQGRTDTQYF.

J is TRBJ1-6 and V is TRBV7-2; possibly TRBD1 for D (6 bases). The germline V gene encodes CDR1 SGHTA and CDR2 FQGNSA. The CDR3 runs 17 residues. Trimming shortened V by 5 bases and J by 9 bases, and 23 bases separated the two germline ends. CDR3 DNA sequence: TGTGCCAGCAGCAAATCCGGGGGCAGGGGAAAGGGTTCACCCCTCCACTTT. As protein: CASSKSGGRGKGSPLHF.

The chain links TRBV18 to TRBJ2-1, with TRBD2 matching 7 bases. The germline V gene encodes CDR1 KGHSH and CDR2 LQKENI. The CDR3 runs 15 residues. V lost 0 bases and J lost 5; bases outside the gene matches: 4. This CDR3 is CASSPPSRGDNEQFF. The CDR3 coding sequence is TGTGCCAGCTCACCACCGTCACGGGGGGACAATGAGCAGTTCTTC.

The chain couples TRBV7-2 to TRBJ2-7; D remains ambiguous. The CDR3 has 14 amino acids. From germline, CDR1 is SGHTA and CDR2 FQGNSA. With 2 bases removed from V and 0 bases from J, the gap between germline ends came to 8 bases. The CDR3 nucleotides read TGTGCCAGCAGCTTATATGGGCTCTCCTACGAGCAGTACTTC. It encodes CASSLYGLSYEQYF.